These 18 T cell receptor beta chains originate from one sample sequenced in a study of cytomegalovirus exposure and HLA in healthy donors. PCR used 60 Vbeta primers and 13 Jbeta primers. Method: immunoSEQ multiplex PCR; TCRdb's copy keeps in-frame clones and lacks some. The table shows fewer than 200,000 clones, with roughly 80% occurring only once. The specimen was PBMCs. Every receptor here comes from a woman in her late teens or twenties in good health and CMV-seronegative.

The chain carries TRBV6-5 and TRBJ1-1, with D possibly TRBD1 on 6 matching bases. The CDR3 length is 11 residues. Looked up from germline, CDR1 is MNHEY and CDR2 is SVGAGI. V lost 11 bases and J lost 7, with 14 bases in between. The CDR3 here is CAAGGAGEAFF. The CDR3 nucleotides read TGTGCCGCGGGGGGCGCGGGTGAAGCTTTCTTT.

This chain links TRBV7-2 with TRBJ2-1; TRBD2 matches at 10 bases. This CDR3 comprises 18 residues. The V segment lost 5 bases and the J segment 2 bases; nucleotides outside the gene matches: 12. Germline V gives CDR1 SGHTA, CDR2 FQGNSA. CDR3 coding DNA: TGTGCCAGCAGCGTCCAAAAGCGGGAGGGCCTGACCTACAATGAGCAGTTCTTC. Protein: CASSVQKREGLTYNEQFF.

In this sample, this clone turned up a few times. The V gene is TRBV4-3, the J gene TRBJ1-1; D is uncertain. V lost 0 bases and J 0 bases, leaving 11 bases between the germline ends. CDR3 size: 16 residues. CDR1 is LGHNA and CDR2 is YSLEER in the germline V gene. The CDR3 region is CASSQDMATVNTEAFF. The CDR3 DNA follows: TGCGCCAGCAGCCAAGATATGGCCACCGTGAACACTGAAGCTTTCTTT.

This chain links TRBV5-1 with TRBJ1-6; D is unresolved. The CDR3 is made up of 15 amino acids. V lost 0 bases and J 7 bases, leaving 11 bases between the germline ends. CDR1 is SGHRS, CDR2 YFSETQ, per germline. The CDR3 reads CASSLAPELNSPLHF. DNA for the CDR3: TGCGCCAGCAGCTTGGCCCCAGAATTAAATTCACCCCTCCACTTT.

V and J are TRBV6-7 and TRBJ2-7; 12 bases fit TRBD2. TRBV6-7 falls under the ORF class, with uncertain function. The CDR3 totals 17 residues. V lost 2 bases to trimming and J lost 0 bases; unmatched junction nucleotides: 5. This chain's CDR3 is CASSYPRTSGTSYEQYV. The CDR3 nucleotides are TGTGCCAGCAGTTACCCCCGGACTAGCGGGACCTCCTACGAGCAGTACGTC.

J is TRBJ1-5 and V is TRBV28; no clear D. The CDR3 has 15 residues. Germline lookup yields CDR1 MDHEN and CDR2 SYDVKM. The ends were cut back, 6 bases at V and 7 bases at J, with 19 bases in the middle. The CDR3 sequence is CASRPRAPAGQPQHF. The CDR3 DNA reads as TGTGCCAGCAGACCAAGGGCGCCGGCGGGGCAGCCCCAGCATTTT.

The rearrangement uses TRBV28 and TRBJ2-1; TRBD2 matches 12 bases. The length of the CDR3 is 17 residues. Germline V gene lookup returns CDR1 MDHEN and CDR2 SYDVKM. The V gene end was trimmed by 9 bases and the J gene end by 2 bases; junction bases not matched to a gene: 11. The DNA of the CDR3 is TGTGCCAGTCCGACTAGCGGGAGTCCCCGGACCTACAATGAGCAGTTCTTC. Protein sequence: CASPTSGSPRTYNEQFF.

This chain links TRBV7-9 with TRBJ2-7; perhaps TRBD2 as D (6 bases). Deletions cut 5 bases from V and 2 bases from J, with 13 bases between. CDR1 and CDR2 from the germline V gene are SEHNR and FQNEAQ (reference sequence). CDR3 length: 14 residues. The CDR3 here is CASSARDGTYEQYF. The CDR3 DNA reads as TGTGCCAGCAGCGCGCGGGACGGAACCTACGAGCAGTACTTC.

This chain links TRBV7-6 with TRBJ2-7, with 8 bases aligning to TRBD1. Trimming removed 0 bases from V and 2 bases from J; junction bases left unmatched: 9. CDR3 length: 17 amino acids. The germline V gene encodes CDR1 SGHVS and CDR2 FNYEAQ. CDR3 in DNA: TGTGCCAGCAGCTTAGCGCAAGGGGACAGGCCCACCTACGAGCAGTACTTC. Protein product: CASSLAQGDRPTYEQYF.

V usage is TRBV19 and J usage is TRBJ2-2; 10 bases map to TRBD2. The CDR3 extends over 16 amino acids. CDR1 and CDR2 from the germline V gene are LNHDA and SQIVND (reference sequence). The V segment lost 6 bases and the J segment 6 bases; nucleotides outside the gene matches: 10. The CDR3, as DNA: TGTGCCAGTAGCCGCGAGGGAGCGGGAGGGCCCGGGGAGCTGTTTTTT. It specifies CASSREGAGGPGELFF.

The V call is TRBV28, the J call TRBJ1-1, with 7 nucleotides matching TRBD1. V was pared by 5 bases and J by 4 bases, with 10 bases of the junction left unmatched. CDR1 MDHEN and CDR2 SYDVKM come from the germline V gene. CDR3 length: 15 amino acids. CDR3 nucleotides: TGTGCCAGCAGTATTCTAAGACAGGGCGGCACTGAAGCTTTCTTT. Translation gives CASSILRQGGTEAFF.

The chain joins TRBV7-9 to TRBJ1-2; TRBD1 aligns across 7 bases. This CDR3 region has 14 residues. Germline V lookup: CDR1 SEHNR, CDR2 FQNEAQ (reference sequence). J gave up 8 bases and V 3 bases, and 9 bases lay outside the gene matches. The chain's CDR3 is CASSFGQGVGGYTF. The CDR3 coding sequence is TGTGCCAGCAGCTTCGGCCAGGGGGTAGGAGGCTACACCTTC.

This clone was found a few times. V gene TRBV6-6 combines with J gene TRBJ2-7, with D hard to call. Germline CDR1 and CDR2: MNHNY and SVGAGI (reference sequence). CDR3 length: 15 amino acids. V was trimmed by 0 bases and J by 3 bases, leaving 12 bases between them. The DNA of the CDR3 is TGTGCCAGCAGTTACTCGTATGCGGATCGCTACGAGCAGTACGTC. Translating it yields CASSYSYADRYEQYV.

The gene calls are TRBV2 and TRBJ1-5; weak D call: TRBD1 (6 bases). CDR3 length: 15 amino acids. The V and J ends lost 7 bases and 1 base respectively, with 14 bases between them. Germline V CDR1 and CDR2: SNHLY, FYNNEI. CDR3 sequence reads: CASMPGQLSNQPQHF. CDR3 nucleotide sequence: TGTGCCAGCATGCCGGGACAATTGAGCAATCAGCCCCAGCATTTT.

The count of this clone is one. The CDR3 DNA sequence: TGTGCCAGCAGCTCGCTGACACCCAGCTCTGGAAACACCATATATTTT. Translated, it gives CASSSLTPSSGNTIYF. The genes are TRBV11-2 and TRBJ1-3; no clear D gene. CDR1 SGHAT and CDR2 FQNNGV come from the germline V gene. This CDR3 has 16 residues. V lost 4 bases and J 0 bases, leaving 13 bases between the germline ends.

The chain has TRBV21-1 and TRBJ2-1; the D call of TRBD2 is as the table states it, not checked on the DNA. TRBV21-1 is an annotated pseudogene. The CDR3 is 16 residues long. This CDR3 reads CASSGRTSGNSDEQFF. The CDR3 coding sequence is TGTGCCAGCAGCGGTCGGACTAGCGGGAACTCGGATGAGCAGTTCTTC.

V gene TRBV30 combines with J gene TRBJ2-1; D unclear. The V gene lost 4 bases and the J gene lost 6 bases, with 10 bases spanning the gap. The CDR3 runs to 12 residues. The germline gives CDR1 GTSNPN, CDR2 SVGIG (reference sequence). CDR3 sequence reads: CAWTEWANEQFF. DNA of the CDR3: TGTGCCTGGACAGAATGGGCCAATGAGCAGTTCTTC.

CDR3 protein: CASSLTGYNEQFF. CDR3 nucleotide sequence: TGTGCCAGCAGCTTGACGGGATACAATGAGCAGTTCTTC. This chain uses TRBV7-2 with TRBJ2-1, with TRBD2 as a possible D gene (5 bases). The germline V gene encodes CDR1 SGHTA and CDR2 FQGNSA. V was trimmed by 3 bases and J by 4 bases, leaving 7 bases between them. The CDR3 totals 13 residues.